Below, 9 T cell receptor beta chains from the same sample are listed, as sequenced in a study of cytomegalovirus exposure and HLA in healthy donors. The PCR contained 60 Vbeta and 13 Jbeta primers. TCRdb keeps only in-frame clones here, not all; method: immunoSEQ multiplex PCR. The sample gives over 40,000 clones, roughly four fifths of which show up once; approximately 2.7% is in the top ten. Sequenced material: PBMCs. These receptors all come from a woman between 35 and 50 years old in good health and CMV-seropositive.

The rearrangement joins TRBV10-2 to TRBJ1-2; D might be TRBD1 (6 bases). Germline V gives CDR1 WSHSY, CDR2 SAAADI. With 0 bases removed from V and 8 bases from J, the gap between germline ends came to 13 bases. The CDR3 consists of 14 residues. The CDR3 reads CASSESHRVGGYTF. The CDR3, as DNA: TGCGCCAGCAGTGAGTCCCACAGGGTGGGAGGCTACACCTTC.

The J gene is TRBJ2-1, the V gene TRBV10-3, with 9 bases that match TRBD2. The CDR3 is made up of 13 amino acids. CDR1 is ENHRY and CDR2 is SYGVKD in the germline V gene. J gave up 9 bases and V 7 bases, and 7 bases lay outside the gene matches. The DNA for the CDR3 is TGTGCCATCAAGGCGGGGGGGCCCGGTGAGCAGTTCTTC. This sequence encodes CAIKAGGPGEQFF.

There are a few counts of this clone. The V gene is TRBV5-6, the J gene TRBJ2-7, with 7 bases that match TRBD2. The V gene end was trimmed by 4 bases and the J gene end by 2 bases; junction bases not matched to a gene: 9. Germline-derived CDR1 and CDR2 are SGHDT and YYEEEE. This CDR3 comprises 15 residues. The CDR3 sequence: CASSPDGGTPYEQYF. The CDR3, as DNA: TGTGCCAGCAGCCCGGACGGGGGGACTCCCTACGAGCAGTACTTC.

This clone has only one observation. This chain joins TRBV4-1 and TRBJ1-6; D is possibly TRBD1 (5 bases). CDR1 and CDR2 (germline): MGHRA, YSYEKL. Deletions cut 0 bases from V and 13 bases from J, with 13 bases between. The CDR3 has 14 residues. CDR3 coding DNA: TGCGCCAGCAGCCAAGATCGGGGGGGGAGGCCCCTCCACTTT. Translating gives CASSQDRGGRPLHF.

CDR3 amino acids: CASSGHSEKLFF. For the CDR3, the DNA is TGTGCCAGCAGTGGACACTCTGAAAAACTGTTTTTT. This chain connects TRBV6-1 to TRBJ1-4; D ambiguous. This CDR3 spans 12 amino acids. Trimming removed 4 bases at V and 7 bases at J, with 7 bases between. The germline CDR1 and CDR2 sequences are MNHNS and SASEGT.

This chain joins TRBV19 and TRBJ1-5, with D maybe TRBD1 (6 bases). The V end lost 5 bases, the J end lost 3 bases, and 11 bases lay between the germline ends. This CDR3 is 14 amino acids long. Germline V gene data show CDR1 as LNHDA and CDR2 as SQIVND (reference sequence). The CDR3 loop reads CASSEGTHNQPQHF. The DNA for the CDR3 is TGTGCCAGTAGTGAAGGGACACACAATCAGCCCCAGCATTTT.

The V and J genes are TRBV5-1 and TRBJ1-1; D is unresolved. The CDR3 has 14 amino acids. The V end was cut by 0 bases, the J end by 11 bases, with 17 bases between. The V gene's germline CDR1 is SGHRS and CDR2 YFSETQ. The DNA of the CDR3 is TGCGCCAGCAGCTTGGCCCCAGGTCACCTGGTGGCTTTCTTT. Protein product: CASSLAPGHLVAFF.

This clone was found a few times. V and J are TRBV11-2 and TRBJ1-2; 7 nucleotides agree with TRBD1. CDR1 and CDR2 (germline): SGHAT, FQNNGV. The CDR3 runs to 15 residues. The junction had 3 bases not matched to a gene; V was cut back by 0 bases and J by 2 bases. The CDR3 bases are TGTGCCAGCAGCTTAGAGTGGGGACAGAACTATGGCTACACCTTC. Amino acids: CASSLEWGQNYGYTF. Filled out from reference TRBV11-2 and TRBJ1-2, the complete variable domain reads EAGVAQSPRYKIIEKRQSVAFWCNPISGHATLYWYQQILGQGPKLLIQFQNNGVVDDSQLPKDRFSAERLKGVDSTLKIQPAKLEDSAVYLCASSLEWGQNYGYTFGSGTRLTVV.

V and J are TRBV29-1 and TRBJ2-3; 10 bases map to TRBD2. The germline gives CDR1 SQVTM, CDR2 ANQGSEA. V gave up 4 bases and J gave up 4 bases; unmatched junction bases: 8. This CDR3 region has 15 residues. The CDR3 sequence is CSVVVLAGASDTQYF. CDR3 coding DNA: TGCAGCGTTGTCGTCCTAGCGGGGGCCTCAGATACGCAGTATTTT.